The 2 T cell receptor beta chains in this list originate from one sample, sequenced in a study of CD8+CD57+ T cells in acquired aplastic anemia. The template for TCR beta VDJ and CDR3 sequence profiling was genomic DNA. From the reads, TCRdb called clonotypes with MiXCR, one entry per CDR3 protein. The sample carries under 350,000 distinct CDR3 sequences, roughly 61% recorded once. Patients picked for sequencing had shown CD8+CD57+ cell expansion detected by flow cytometry. Input material: sorted CD4+, CD8+, or CD8+CD57+ T cells (not recorded which) from PBMCs. The receptor set was obtained from a human donor with aplastic anemia.

The rearrangement uses TRBV7-2 and TRBJ2-3; 8 bases are a match to TRBD2. With 6 bases clipped from V and 3 bases from J, the junction kept 5 bases outside the gene matches. The germline gives CDR1 SGHTA, CDR2 FQGNSA. CDR3 length equals 14 residues. Written as DNA, the CDR3 is TGTGCCAGCAGATTAAGCGGGGGAACAGATACGCAGTATTTT. As protein: CASRLSGGTDTQYF.

The sample holds a few counts of this clonotype. The chain uses TRBV15 and TRBJ2-1; 9 bases align to TRBD1. There are 14 residues in the CDR3. Germline CDR1 and CDR2: LNHNV and YYDKDF (reference sequence). J was trimmed by 9 bases and V by 4 bases; bases with no gene match: 7. The CDR3, as DNA: TGTGCCACCAGCACCAGGACAGGGGCGGGTGAGCAGTTCTTC. It translates to CATSTRTGAGEQFF.